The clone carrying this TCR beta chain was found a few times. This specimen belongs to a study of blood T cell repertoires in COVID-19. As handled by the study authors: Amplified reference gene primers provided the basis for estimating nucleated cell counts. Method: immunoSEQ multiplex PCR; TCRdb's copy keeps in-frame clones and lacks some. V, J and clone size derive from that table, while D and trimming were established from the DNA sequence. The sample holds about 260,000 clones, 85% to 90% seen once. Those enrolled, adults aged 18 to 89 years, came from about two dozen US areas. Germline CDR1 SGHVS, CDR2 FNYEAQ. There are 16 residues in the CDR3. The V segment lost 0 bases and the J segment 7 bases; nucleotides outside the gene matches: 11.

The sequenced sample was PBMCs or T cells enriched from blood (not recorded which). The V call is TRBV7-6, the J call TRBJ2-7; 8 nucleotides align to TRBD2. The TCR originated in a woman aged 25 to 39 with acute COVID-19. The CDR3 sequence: CASSLAPLAGPGEQYF. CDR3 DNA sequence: TGTGCCAGCAGCTTAGCCCCCCTAGCGGGCCCCGGGGAGCAGTACTTC.